The sequence of this T cell receptor beta chain was determined in a study of cytomegalovirus exposure and HLA in healthy donors. Primers for the PCR totalled 60 Vbeta and 13 Jbeta. This table comes from immunoSEQ multiplex PCR, and its TCRdb copy is limited to in-frame clones, with some not included. The sample shows around 130,000 clones, around 85% of them seen only once. Study-wide points: In a later analysis, compared with equally common non-associated chains, HLA-associated beta chains were more expanded.

As concerns this clone: The antigen is undetermined.

This clonotype originated in a boy aged 5 to 17 in good health and CMV-seronegative. The sample was PBMCs.

The CDR3 DNA is TGTGCCAGTAGTATAGTAGCTAGGGGGACAGGTAGCTACAATGAGCAGTTCTTC. This gives the protein CASSIVARGTGSYNEQFF. The rearrangement joins TRBV19 to TRBJ2-1; 8 bases are shared with TRBD1. Germline V gives CDR1 LNHDA, CDR2 SQIVND (reference sequence). With 1 base clipped from V and 3 bases from J, the junction kept 11 bases outside the gene matches. The CDR3 extends over 18 amino acids.